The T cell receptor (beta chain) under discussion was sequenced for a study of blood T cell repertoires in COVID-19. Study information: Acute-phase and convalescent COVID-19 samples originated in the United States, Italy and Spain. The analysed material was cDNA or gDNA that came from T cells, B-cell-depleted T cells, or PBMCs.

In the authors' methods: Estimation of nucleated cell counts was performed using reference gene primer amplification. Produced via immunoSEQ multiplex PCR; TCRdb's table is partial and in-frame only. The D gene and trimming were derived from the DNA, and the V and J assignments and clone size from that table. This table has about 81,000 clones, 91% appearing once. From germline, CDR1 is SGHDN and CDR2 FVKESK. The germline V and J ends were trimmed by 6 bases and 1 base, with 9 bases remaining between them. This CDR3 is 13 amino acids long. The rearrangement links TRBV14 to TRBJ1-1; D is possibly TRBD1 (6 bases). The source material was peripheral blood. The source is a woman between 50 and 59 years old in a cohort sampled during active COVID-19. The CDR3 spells CASRTGPNTEAFF. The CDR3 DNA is TGTGCCAGCAGAACAGGGCCGAACACTGAAGCTTTCTTT.